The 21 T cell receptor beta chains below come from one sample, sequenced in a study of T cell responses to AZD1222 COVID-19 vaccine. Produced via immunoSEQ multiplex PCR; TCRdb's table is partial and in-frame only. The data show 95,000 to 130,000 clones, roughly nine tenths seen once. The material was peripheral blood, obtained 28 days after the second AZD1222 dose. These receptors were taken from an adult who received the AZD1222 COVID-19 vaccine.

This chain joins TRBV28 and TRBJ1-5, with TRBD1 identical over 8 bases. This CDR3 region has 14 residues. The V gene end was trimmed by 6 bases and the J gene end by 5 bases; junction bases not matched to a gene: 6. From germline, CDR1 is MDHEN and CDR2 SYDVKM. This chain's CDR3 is CASSLTGEYQPQHF. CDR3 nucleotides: TGTGCCAGCAGCCTGACAGGGGAGTATCAGCCCCAGCATTTT.

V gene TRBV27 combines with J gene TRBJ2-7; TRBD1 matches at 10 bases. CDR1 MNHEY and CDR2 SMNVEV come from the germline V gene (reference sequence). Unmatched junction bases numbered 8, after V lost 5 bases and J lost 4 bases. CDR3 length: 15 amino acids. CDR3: CASSPLTGQGYEQYF. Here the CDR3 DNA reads TGTGCCAGCAGTCCCCTCACGGGACAGGGGTACGAGCAGTACTTC.

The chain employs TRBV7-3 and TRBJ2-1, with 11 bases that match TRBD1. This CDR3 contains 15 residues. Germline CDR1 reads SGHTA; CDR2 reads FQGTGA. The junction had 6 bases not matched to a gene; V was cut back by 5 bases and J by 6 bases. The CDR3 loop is CASSQGTGGPNEQFF. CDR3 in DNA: TGTGCCAGCAGCCAGGGGACAGGGGGTCCCAATGAGCAGTTCTTC.

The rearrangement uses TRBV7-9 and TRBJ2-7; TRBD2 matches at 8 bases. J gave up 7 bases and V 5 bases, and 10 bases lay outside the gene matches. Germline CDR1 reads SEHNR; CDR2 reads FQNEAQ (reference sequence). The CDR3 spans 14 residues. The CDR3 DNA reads TGTGCCAGCAGCCTTAGCGGGACCTCGGGGGAGCAGTACTTC. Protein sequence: CASSLSGTSGEQYF.

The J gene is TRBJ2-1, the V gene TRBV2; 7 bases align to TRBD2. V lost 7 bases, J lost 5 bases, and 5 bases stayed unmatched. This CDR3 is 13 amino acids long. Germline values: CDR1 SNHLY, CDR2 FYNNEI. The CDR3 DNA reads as TGTGCCAGCACCGGGGGGATTAACAATGAGCAGTTCTTC. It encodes CASTGGINNEQFF. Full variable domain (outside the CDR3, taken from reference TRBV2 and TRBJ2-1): EPEVTQTPSHQVTQMGQEVILRCVPISNHLYFYWYRQILGQKVEFLVSFYNNEISEKSEIFDDQFSVERPDGSNFTLKIRSTKLEDSAMYFCASTGGINNEQFFGPGTRLTVL.

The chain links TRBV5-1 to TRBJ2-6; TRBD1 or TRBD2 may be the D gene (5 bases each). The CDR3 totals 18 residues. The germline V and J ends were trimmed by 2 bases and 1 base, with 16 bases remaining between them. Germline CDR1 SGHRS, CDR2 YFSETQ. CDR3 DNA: TGCGCCAGCAGCTTACCCGGGACGCCAGGGTCTGGGGCCAACGTCCTGACTTTC. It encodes CASSLPGTPGSGANVLTF. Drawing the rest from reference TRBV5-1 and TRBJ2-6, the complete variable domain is KAGVTQTPRYLIKTRGQQVTLSCSPISGHRSVSWYQQTPGQGLQFLFEYFSETQRNKGNFPGRFSGRQFSNSRSEMNVSTLELGDSALYLCASSLPGTPGSGANVLTFGAGSRLTVL.

CDR3 region: CASSERQGTSGNTIYF. As DNA, the CDR3 is TGTGCCAGCAGTGAAAGACAGGGTACTTCTGGAAACACCATATATTTT. The V and J genes are TRBV6-1 and TRBJ1-3, with 7 bases lining up with TRBD1. Germline-derived CDR1 and CDR2 are MNHNS and SASEGT. CDR3 length: 16 residues. With 2 bases clipped from V and 1 base from J, the junction kept 5 bases outside the gene matches.

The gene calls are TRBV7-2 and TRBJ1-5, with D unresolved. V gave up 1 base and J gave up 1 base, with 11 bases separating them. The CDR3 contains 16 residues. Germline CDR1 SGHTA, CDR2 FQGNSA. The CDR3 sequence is CASSLDVGGSNQPQHF. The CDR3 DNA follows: TGTGCCAGCAGCTTAGATGTAGGAGGGAGCAATCAGCCCCAGCATTTT.

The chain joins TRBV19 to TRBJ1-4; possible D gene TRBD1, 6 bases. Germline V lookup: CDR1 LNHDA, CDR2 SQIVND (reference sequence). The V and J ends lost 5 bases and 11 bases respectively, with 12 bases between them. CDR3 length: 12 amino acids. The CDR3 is CASSLLTGKLFF. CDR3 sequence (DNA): TGTGCCAGTAGTCTTCTCACAGGGAAACTGTTTTTT. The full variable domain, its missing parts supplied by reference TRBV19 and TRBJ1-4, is DGGITQSPKYLFRKEGQNVTLSCEQNLNHDAMYWYRQDPGQGLRLIYYSQIVNDFQKGDIAEGYSVSREKKESFPLTVTSAQKNPTAFYLCASSLLTGKLFFGSGTQLSVL.

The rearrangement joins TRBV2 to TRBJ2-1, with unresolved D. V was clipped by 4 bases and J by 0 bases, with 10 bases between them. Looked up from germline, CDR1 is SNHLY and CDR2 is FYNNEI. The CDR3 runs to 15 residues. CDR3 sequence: CASSALQSSYNEQFF. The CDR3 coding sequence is TGTGCCAGCAGTGCCCTACAAAGCTCCTACAATGAGCAGTTCTTC.

The chain's CDR3 is CALKARNEKLFF. CDR3 sequence (DNA): TGTGCCTTAAAGGCACGGAATGAAAAACTGTTTTTT. The rearrangement joins TRBV6-4 to TRBJ1-4; D unclear. Germline CDR1 MRHNA, CDR2 SNTAGT. The V end lost 11 bases, the J end lost 5 bases, and 12 bases lay between the germline ends. This CDR3 region has 12 residues.

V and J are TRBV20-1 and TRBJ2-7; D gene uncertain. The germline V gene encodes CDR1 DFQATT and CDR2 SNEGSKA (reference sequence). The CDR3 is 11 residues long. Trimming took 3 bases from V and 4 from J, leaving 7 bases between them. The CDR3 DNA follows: TGCAGTGCTAGTAATGCTTACGAGCAGTACTTC. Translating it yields CSASNAYEQYF.

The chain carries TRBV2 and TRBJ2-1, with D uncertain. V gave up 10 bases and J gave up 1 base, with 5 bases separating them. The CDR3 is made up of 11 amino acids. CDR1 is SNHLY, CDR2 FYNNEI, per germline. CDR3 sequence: CATQSYNEQFF. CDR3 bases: TGTGCCACCCAATCCTACAATGAGCAGTTCTTC.

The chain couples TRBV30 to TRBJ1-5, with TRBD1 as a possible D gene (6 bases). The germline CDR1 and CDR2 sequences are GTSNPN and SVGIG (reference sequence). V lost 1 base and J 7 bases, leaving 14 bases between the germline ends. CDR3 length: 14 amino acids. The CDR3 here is CAWSGGQGRQPQHF. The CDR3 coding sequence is TGTGCCTGGAGTGGGGGGCAGGGTCGCCAGCCCCAGCATTTT. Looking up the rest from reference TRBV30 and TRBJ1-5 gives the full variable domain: SQTIHQWPATLVQPVGSPLSLECTVEGTSNPNLYWYRQAAGRGLQLLFYSVGIGQISSEVPQNLSASRPQDRQFILSSKKLLLSDSGFYLCAWSGGQGRQPQHFGDGTRLSIL.

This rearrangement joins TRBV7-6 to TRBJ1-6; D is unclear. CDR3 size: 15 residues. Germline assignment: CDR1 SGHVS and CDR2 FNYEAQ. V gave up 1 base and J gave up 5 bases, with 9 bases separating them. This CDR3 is CASSLDTANNSPLHF. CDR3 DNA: TGTGCCAGCAGCTTAGATACAGCAAATAATTCACCCCTCCACTTT.

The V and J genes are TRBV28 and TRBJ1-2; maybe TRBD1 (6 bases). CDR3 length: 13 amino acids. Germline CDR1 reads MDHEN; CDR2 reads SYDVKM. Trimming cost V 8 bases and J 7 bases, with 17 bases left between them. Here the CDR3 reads CASDSGGAVGYTF. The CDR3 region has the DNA TGTGCCAGCGATTCGGGGGGCGCTGTTGGCTACACCTTC.

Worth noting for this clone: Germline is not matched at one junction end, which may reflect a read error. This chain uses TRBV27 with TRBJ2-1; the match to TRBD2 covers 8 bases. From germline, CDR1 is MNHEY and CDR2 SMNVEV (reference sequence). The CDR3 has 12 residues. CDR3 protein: CASSVTGGFPVF. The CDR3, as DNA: TGTGCCAGCAGTGTTACGGGAGGGTTTCCGGTCTTC.

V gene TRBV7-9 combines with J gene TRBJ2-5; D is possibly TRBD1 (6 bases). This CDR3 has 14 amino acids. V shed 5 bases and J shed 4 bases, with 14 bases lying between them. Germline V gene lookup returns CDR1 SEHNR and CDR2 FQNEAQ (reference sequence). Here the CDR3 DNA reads TGTGCCAGCAGCCCCCTAGGGGGTGCAGAGACCCAGTACTTC. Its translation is CASSPLGGAETQYF.

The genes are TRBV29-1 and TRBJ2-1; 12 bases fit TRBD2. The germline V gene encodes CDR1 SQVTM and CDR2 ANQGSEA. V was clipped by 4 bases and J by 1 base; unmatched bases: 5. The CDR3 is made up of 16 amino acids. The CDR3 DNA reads TGCAGCGTTGGACTAGCGGGAGTTGTATCCTACAATGAGCAGTTCTTC. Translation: CSVGLAGVVSYNEQFF.

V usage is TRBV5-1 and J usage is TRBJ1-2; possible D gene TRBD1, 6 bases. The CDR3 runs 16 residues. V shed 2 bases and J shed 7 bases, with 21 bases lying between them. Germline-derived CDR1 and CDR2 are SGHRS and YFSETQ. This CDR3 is CASSFSPGTLFGGYTF. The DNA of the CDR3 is TGCGCCAGCAGCTTTTCCCCCGGGACACTATTCGGTGGCTACACCTTC.

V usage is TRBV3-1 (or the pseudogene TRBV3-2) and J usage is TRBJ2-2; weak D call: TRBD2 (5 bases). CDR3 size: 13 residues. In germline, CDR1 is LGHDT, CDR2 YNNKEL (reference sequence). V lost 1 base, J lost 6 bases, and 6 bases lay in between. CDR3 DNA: TGTGCCAGCAGCCAAGGGCGGGCCGGGGAGCTGTTTTTT. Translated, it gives CASSQGRAGELFF.